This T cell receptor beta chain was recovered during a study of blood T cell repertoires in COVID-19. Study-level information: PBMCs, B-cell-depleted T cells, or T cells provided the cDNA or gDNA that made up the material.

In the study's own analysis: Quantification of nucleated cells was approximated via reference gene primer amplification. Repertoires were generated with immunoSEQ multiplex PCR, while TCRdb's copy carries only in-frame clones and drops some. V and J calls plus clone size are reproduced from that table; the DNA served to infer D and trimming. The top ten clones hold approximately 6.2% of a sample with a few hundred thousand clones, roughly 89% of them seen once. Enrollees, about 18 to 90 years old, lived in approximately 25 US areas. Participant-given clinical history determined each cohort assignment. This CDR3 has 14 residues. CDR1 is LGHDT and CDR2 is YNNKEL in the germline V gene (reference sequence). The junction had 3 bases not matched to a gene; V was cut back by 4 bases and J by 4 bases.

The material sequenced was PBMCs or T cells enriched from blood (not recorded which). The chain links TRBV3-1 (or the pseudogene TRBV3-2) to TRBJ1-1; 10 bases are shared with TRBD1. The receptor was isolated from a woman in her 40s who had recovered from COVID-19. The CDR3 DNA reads TGTGCCAGCAGCCCCCGGACAGGGGGCACTGAAGCTTTCTTT. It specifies CASSPRTGGTEAFF.